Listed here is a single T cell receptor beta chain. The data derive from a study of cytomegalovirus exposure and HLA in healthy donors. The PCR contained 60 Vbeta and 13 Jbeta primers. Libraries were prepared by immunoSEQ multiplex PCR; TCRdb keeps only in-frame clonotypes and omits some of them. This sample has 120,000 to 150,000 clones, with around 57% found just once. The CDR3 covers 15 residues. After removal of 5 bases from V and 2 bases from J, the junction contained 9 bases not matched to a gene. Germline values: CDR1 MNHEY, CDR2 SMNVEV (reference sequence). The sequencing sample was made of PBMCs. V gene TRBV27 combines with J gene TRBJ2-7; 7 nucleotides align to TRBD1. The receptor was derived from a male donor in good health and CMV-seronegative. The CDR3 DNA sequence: TGTGCCAGCAGTCCCGTGTACAGGGGTCCCTACGAGCAGTACTTC. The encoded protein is CASSPVYRGPYEQYF.